The source of this TCR beta chain is a study of CD8 T cells in Susac syndrome. Each multiple sclerosis control was a treatment-naive patient with relapsing-remitting disease that was either stable or active. This clonotype showed up just once. The germline gives CDR1 MNHNS, CDR2 SASEGT. CDR3 length: 13 residues. Trimming left V 8 bases short and J 4 bases short, with 12 bases between. Random hexamers primed reverse transcription of about 0.45 to 1 ug RNA. Multiplex immunoSEQ PCR targeted 54 Vbeta and 13 Jbeta TCR beta segments. TCRdb ran MiXCR on the immunoSEQ multiplex PCR reads and lists one entry per CDR3 protein. This table has fewer than 350,000 distinct CDR3 sequences, about 90% appearing once.

V gene TRBV6-1 combines with J gene TRBJ1-3; D ambiguous. The TCR originated in a human donor with multiple sclerosis. The specimen sequenced was CD4+ T cells from PBMCs. CDR3 coding DNA: TGTGCCAGCGGTAAGGGCTCCGGAAACACCATATATTTT. Translated, it gives CASGKGSGNTIYF.